Reported below is one TCR beta chain. This receptor's antigen is unknown. No per-base quality is available; no much larger clone lies one base away. The source of the sample is a study of blood T cell repertoires in COVID-19 (dated by TCRdb to the early 2020s). Context from the whole study: Samples from collaborators originated in the United States, Italy and Spain and spanned both the acute and convalescent phases of COVID-19. The material from the prospective study consisted of cDNA or gDNA derived from T cells, B-cell-depleted T cells, or PBMCs. Deeply sampled blood TCRbeta repertoires from subjects exposed to, actively infected with, or recovered from COVID-19 were included in the dataset. The repertoires were released in a freely available public database intended as a resource for research on the immune response to SARS-CoV-2. The samples were drawn from two sources: the first 160 participants of the ongoing ImmuneRACE study, and about 1,300 subjects contributed by 6 global collaborators. Nearly every sample came with metadata listing a de-identified subject ID, COVID-19 status, age in years and sex. HLA class I and class II types, where available, came from metadata supplied by the sample provider rather than from assay-based typing.

The junction carries 6 bases between V and J, which are trimmed by 2 bases and 7 bases respectively. CDR1 and CDR2 were assigned from the germline V gene (reference sequence) as MNHEY and SMNVEV. Reading from cysteine to phenylalanine, the CDR3 counts 13 amino acids. Only CDR3 DNA remains: 39 bases, in frame from the first base. Beyond this particular receptor, the publication reports: The quantity of clinical and demographic metadata differed by source and by participant and was supplied without curation.

Participants in the prospective study were enrolled through a virtual design, were aged about 18 to 90 years, and lived in roughly 25 United States geographic areas. In the prospective study, participants were assigned to cohorts based on the clinical history participants reported in a screening survey and a study questionnaire. For ImmuneRACE Cohort 3, a participant was defined as recovered based on two consecutive negative NP/OP PCR tests, clearance by a healthcare professional, or resolution of symptoms. Mobile phlebotomists in the prospective study collected whole blood, serum and a nasopharyngeal or oropharyngeal swab from every participant. Prospective study participants could optionally give additional blood draws and questionnaires over an approximately 2-month period. Before DNA extraction, blood samples from the prospective study were shipped at room temperature or frozen. TCRbeta CDR3 regions were amplified from genomic DNA by means of the immunoSEQ Assay, a bias-controlled multiplex PCR. In the paper's pipeline: The number of nucleated cells in each sample was estimated by amplification of reference gene primers within the assay. Sequence reads were collapsed and filtered to measure the absolute abundance of every unique TCRbeta CDR3 rearrangement. Productive Simpson clonality was computed per sample as the square root of Simpson's diversity index over productive rearrangements. This immuneACCESS table, as held by TCRdb, lists in-frame sequences with V and J called but not all clones. Of the missing ones, under half trace to an unresolved V gene in checked studies; the others have no known cause. V, J and clone size were drawn from that table, and D and trimming were deduced from the DNA. In this sample the table shows about 220,000 clones, around 89% of which occur a single time. The ten largest clones take up 2.6% of the sample.

Specimen: PBMCs or T cells enriched from blood (not recorded which). The clonotype was recovered from a woman aged 30 to 39 who had recovered from COVID-19. The sequence links TRBV27 to TRBJ1-6; the D gene identity is not certain. The CDR3 protein: CASSLHRNSPLHF. The base sequence is TGTGCCAGCAGTTTACACAGAAATTCACCCCTCCACTTT.